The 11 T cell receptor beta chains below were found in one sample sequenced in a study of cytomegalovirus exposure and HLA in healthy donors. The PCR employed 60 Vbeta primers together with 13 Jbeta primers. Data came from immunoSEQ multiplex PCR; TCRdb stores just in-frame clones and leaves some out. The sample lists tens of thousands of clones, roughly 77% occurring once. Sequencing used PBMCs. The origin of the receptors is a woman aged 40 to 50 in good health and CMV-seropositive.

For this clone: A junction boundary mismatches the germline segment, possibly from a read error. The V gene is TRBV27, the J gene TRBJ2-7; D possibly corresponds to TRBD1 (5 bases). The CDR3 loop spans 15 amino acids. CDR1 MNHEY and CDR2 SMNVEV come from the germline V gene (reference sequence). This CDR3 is CTSSLWGVLSYEQYF. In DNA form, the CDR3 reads TGTACCAGCAGTTTATGGGGCGTCCTTTCCTACGAGCAGTACTTC.

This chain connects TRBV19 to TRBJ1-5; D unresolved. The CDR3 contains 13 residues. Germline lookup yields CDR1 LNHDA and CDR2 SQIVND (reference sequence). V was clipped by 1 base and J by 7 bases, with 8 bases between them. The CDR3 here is CASSIGPLQPQHF. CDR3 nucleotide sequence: TGTGCCAGTAGTATAGGTCCTCTGCAGCCCCAGCATTTT.

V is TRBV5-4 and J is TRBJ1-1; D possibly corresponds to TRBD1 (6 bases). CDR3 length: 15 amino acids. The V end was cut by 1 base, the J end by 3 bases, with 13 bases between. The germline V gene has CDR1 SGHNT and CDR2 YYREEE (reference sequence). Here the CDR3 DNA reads TGTGCCAGCAGCTTGTATCAGGGGTCGGACACTGAAGCTTTCTTT. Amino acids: CASSLYQGSDTEAFF. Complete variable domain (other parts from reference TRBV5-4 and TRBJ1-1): ETGVTQSPTHLIKTRGQQVTLRCSSQSGHNTVSWYQQALGQGPQFIFQYYREEENGRGNFPPRFSGLQFPNYSSELNVNALELDDSALYLCASSLYQGSDTEAFFGQGTRLTVV.

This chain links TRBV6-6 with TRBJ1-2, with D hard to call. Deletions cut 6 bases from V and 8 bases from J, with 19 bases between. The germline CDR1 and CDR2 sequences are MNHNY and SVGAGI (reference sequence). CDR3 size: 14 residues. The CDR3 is CASSSPEASWGYTF. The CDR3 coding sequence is TGTGCCAGCAGCTCCCCGGAGGCTTCATGGGGCTACACCTTC.

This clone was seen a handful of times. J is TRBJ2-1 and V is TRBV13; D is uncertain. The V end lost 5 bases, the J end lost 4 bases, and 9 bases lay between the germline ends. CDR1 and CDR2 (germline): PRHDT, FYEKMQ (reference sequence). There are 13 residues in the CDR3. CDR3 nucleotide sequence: TGTGCCAGCAGCCTAAACGATTACAATGAGCAGTTCTTC. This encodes CASSLNDYNEQFF.

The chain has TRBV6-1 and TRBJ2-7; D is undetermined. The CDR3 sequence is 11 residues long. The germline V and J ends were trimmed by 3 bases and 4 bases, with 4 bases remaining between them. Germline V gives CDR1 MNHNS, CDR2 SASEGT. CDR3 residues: CASSEAYEQYF. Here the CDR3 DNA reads TGTGCCAGCAGTGAGGCTTACGAGCAGTACTTC.

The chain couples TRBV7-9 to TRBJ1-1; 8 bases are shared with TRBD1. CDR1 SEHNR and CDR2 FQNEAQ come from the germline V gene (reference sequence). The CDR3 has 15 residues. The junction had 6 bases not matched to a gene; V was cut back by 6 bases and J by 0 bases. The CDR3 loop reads CASRGQGAMNTEAFF. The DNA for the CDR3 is TGTGCCAGCAGGGGCCAGGGGGCTATGAACACTGAAGCTTTCTTT.

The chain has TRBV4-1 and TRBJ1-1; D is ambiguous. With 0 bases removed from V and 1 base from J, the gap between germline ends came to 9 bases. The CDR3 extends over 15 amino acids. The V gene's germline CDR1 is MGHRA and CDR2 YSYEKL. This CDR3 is CASSQDGLTNTEAFF. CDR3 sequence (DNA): TGCGCCAGCAGCCAAGATGGACTTACGAACACTGAAGCTTTCTTT.

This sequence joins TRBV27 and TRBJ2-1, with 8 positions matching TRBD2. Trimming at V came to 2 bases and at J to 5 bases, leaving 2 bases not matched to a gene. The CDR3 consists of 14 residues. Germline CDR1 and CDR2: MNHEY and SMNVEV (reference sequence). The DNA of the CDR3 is TGTGCCAGCAGTTTAAGCGGGGGACACAATGAGCAGTTCTTC. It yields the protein CASSLSGGHNEQFF.

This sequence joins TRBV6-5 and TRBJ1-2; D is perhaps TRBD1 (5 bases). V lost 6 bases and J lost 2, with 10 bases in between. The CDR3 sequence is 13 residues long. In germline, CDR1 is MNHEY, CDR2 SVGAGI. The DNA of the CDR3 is TGTGCCAGCAGCTTGACAGACAACTATGGCTACACCTTC. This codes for CASSLTDNYGYTF.

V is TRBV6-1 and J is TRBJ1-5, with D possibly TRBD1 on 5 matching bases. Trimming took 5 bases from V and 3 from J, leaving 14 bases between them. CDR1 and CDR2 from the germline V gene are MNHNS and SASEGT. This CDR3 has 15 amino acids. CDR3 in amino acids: CASSPRDLSNQPQHF. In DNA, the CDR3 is TGTGCCAGCAGTCCGCGGGACCTATCCAATCAGCCCCAGCATTTT.